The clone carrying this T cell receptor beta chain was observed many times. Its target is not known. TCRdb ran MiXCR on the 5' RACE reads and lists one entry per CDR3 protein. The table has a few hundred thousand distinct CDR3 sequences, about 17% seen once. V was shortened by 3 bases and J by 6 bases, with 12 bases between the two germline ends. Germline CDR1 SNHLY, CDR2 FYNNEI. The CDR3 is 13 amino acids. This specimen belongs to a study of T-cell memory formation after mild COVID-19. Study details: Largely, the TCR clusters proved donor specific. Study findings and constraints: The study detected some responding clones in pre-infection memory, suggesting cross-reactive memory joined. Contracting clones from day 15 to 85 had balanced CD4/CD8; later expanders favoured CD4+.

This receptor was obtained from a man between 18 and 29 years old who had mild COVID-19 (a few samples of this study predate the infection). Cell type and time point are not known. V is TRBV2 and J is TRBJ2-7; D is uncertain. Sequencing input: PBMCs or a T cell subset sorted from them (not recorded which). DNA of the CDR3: TGTGCCAGCAGTGATCGACTCCCCCCCGAGCAGTACTTC. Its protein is CASSDRLPPEQYF.